The entry below describes one T cell receptor (beta chain). As yet, its antigen is unknown. This sample is drawn from a study of beta chain features in type 1 diabetes. Study at large: There was similarity between patients and healthy donors in age, gender and cell yields. Study-wide results and limits: Researchers report that Type 1 diabetes patients had moderately but significantly shorter TCRB CDR3s across all four CD4+ subsets.

Germline CDR1 SGHDN, CDR2 FVKESK. Trimming took 6 bases from V and 0 from J, leaving 11 bases between them. The CDR3 length is 14 residues. The sequenced template was cDNA made from the entire isolated RNA. Assay used: immunoSEQ multiplex PCR; TCRdb lists only in-frame clones, some missing. Found here are about 390,000 clones, 9.5% to 10% of them singletons; the top ten hold approximately 0.6%. Stem cell-like memory, regulatory, central memory and naive CD4+ cells were sorted via CD45RO/CCR7/CD25/CD127/CD95/CD27. The sequencing sample was made of central memory CD4+ T cells from blood. The rearrangement links TRBV14 to TRBJ2-5; D is undetermined. The sequence derives from a man between 25 and 39 years old with type 1 diabetes. The CDR3 nucleotides read TGTGCCAGCAGTCAAACAACGTACCAAGAGACCCAGTACTTC. Residues: CASSQTTYQETQYF. The variable domain in full, completed from reference TRBV14 and TRBJ2-5, reads EAGVTQFPSHSVIEKGQTVTLRCDPISGHDNLYWYRRVMGKEIKFLLHFVKESKQDESGMPNNRFLAERTGGTYSTLKVQPAELEDSGVYFCASSQTTYQETQYFGPGTRLLVL.